The source of this T cell receptor beta chain is a study of blood T cell repertoires in COVID-19. There are 12 residues in the CDR3. In germline, CDR1 is SNHLY, CDR2 FYNNEI. Trimming removed 7 bases from V and 12 bases from J, with 18 bases in between. TCRdb keeps only in-frame clones here, not all; method: immunoSEQ multiplex PCR. The repertoire consists of approximately 230,000 clones, with under 95% occurring once and the leading ten covering over 1.5%. The gene calls are TRBV2 and TRBJ1-2; no clear D. Input material: PBMCs or T cells enriched from blood (not recorded which). The receptor's source is a woman aged 18-29 years who had recovered from COVID-19. CDR3 bases: TGTGCCAGCAAAACGATCCGCTCAGCGGACACCTTC. Translation gives CASKTIRSADTF.